A selection of T cell receptor beta chains follows, all from one sample in a study of identifying expanded T cells in peripheral blood. Assay: immunoSEQ multiplex PCR; the TCRdb copy retains only in-frame clones and omits some. The table records 97,000 or so clones, roughly 88% of them present only once. The sample was blood. All receptors derive from a person aged 18-70 years in good health. Both conserved end residues are trimmed from each CDR3. Each record gives: J gene, V gene, CDR3 protein.

TRBJ2-2 TRBV19 ASSTRDRRTGELF
TRBJ2-3 TRBV19 ASSIDPSTDTQY
TRBJ2-7 TRBV9 ASSVYGDGEQY
TRBJ1-6 TRBV6-5 ASRPVDRGSSPLH
TRBJ2-1 TRBV5-1 ASSSWTRGNEQF
TRBJ2-3 TRBV7-2 ASSPGTYDTQY
TRBJ1-1 TRBV5-6 ASSTQGRPTEAF
TRBJ2-7 TRBV10-3 AISASQLSSYEQY
TRBJ1-2 TRBV27 ASSPRTDPNYGYT
TRBJ1-5 TRBV12-5 ARGGRGYSNQPQH
TRBJ1-2 TRBV5-1 ASSSGTGGDYGYT
TRBJ2-7 TRBV21-1 ASSPICSGGPYEQY